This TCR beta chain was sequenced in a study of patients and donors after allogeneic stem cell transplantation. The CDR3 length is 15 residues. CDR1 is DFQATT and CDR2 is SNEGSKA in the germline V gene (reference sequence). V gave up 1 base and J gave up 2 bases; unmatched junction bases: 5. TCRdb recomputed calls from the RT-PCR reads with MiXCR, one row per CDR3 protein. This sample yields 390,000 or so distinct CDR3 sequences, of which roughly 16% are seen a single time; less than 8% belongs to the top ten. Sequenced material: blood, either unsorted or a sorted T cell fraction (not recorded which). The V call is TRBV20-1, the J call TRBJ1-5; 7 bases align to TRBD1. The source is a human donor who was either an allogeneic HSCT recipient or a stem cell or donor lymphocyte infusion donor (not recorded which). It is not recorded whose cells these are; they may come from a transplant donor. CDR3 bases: TGCAGTGCTAGAGTCAAAGGGGGCGGCAATCAGCCCCAGCATTTT. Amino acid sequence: CSARVKGGGNQPQHF.